The rows below give T cell receptor beta chains drawn from one sample of a study of T-cell reconstitution after alpha-beta-depleted transplantation in children. MiXCR, applied by TCRdb to the PCR reads, yields one record per CDR3 protein. This sample has about 980,000 distinct CDR3 sequences, with about 29% found just once. The source material was PBMCs, mostly from graft donor cells, sampled 360 days after TCRalphabeta/CD19-depleted stem cell transplant. These receptors were obtained from a boy under two years old who had a stem cell transplant for SCID, so the T cells may come from the graft donor. The conserved cysteine and the conserved F or W are not part of the CDR3 here. A D gene is named only where the DNA matches it firmly.

d_call: TRBD2; v_call: TRBV6-1; j_call: TRBJ2-3; cdr3_aa: ATTGGPSTDTQY
d_call: TRBD1; v_call: TRBV12-3/TRBV12-4; j_call: TRBJ1-2; cdr3_aa: ASSFRTGGIANYGYT
d_call: -; v_call: TRBV6-1; j_call: TRBJ1-1; cdr3_aa: ASTPLGQNTEAF
d_call: -; v_call: TRBV12-3/TRBV12-4; j_call: TRBJ1-2; cdr3_aa: ASSLRKRGYT
d_call: -; v_call: TRBV11-1; j_call: TRBJ2-1; cdr3_aa: ASSLHTGGTWNYNEQF
d_call: -; v_call: TRBV12-3/TRBV12-4; j_call: TRBJ1-3; cdr3_aa: ASSFPTSSGNTIY
d_call: TRBD1; v_call: TRBV4-2; j_call: TRBJ2-7; cdr3_aa: ASRQGQGYEQY
d_call: TRBD1; v_call: TRBV6-2/TRBV6-3; j_call: TRBJ1-4; cdr3_aa: ATRPGTGDEKLF
d_call: TRBD1; v_call: TRBV5-1; j_call: TRBJ2-5; cdr3_aa: ASGTVQETQY
d_call: -; v_call: TRBV5-1; j_call: TRBJ1-4; cdr3_aa: ASSLGQRDEKLF
d_call: TRBD2; v_call: TRBV12-3/TRBV12-4; j_call: TRBJ2-3; cdr3_aa: ASSFYLAGGRSTDTQY
d_call: -; v_call: TRBV3-1; j_call: TRBJ2-1; cdr3_aa: ASSQVSGPYNEQF
d_call: TRBD2; v_call: TRBV3-1; j_call: TRBJ2-3; cdr3_aa: ASSRSGGSADTQY
d_call: -; v_call: TRBV4-2; j_call: TRBJ2-3; cdr3_aa: ASSQPVRGLDPDTQY
d_call: TRBD1; v_call: TRBV6-1; j_call: TRBJ2-7; cdr3_aa: ASRISGQSSYEQY
d_call: TRBD2; v_call: TRBV20-1; j_call: TRBJ2-1; cdr3_aa: SAHGASGNNEQF
d_call: -; v_call: TRBV10-3; j_call: TRBJ2-2; cdr3_aa: AIRRGQPTGELF
d_call: -; v_call: TRBV2; j_call: TRBJ2-7; cdr3_aa: ASSEALRGTYEQY
d_call: -; v_call: TRBV6-2/TRBV6-3; j_call: TRBJ1-1; cdr3_aa: ASRPGRLNTEAF
d_call: -; v_call: TRBV29-1; j_call: TRBJ2-5; cdr3_aa: SAAGWQETQY
d_call: TRBD2; v_call: TRBV12-3/TRBV12-4; j_call: TRBJ2-5; cdr3_aa: ASSTGLVGETQY
d_call: -; v_call: TRBV20-1; j_call: TRBJ1-4; cdr3_aa: SARAAGTEKLF
d_call: -; v_call: TRBV10-3; j_call: TRBJ2-5; cdr3_aa: AISEWNSGGSQETQY
d_call: -; v_call: TRBV7-9; j_call: TRBJ1-2; cdr3_aa: ASSSPRGGGYGYT
d_call: TRBD1; v_call: TRBV5-1; j_call: TRBJ2-1; cdr3_aa: ASSPGTAKYNEQF
d_call: TRBD2; v_call: TRBV12-3/TRBV12-4; j_call: TRBJ2-2; cdr3_aa: ASSLGGGQGTGELF
d_call: TRBD2; v_call: TRBV7-6; j_call: TRBJ2-1; cdr3_aa: ASSGWTSQQF
d_call: TRBD1; v_call: TRBV18; j_call: TRBJ2-5; cdr3_aa: ASGQGPEGETQY
d_call: -; v_call: TRBV5-6; j_call: TRBJ2-2; cdr3_aa: ASSDQGWTGELF
d_call: TRBD1; v_call: TRBV5-1; j_call: TRBJ2-1; cdr3_aa: ASSTKSGTASYNEQF
d_call: -; v_call: TRBV12-3/TRBV12-4; j_call: TRBJ1-4; cdr3_aa: ASSPRRNNEKLF
d_call: TRBD1; v_call: TRBV12-3/TRBV12-4; j_call: TRBJ1-6; cdr3_aa: ASRPTGVVYNSPLH
d_call: TRBD2; v_call: TRBV12-3/TRBV12-4; j_call: TRBJ2-1; cdr3_aa: ASSFLAGLINEQF
d_call: -; v_call: TRBV7-9; j_call: TRBJ1-2; cdr3_aa: ASSGVGRYTYGYT
d_call: TRBD2; v_call: TRBV5-1; j_call: TRBJ2-7; cdr3_aa: ASSLPSGAAYEQY
d_call: -; v_call: TRBV7-2; j_call: TRBJ2-5; cdr3_aa: ASSLLGVGAQETQY
d_call: TRBD2; v_call: TRBV20-1; j_call: TRBJ2-7; cdr3_aa: SARRSIGLAGGHEQY
d_call: TRBD2; v_call: TRBV2; j_call: TRBJ2-7; cdr3_aa: ASRRTSGVYEQY
d_call: TRBD1; v_call: TRBV12-3/TRBV12-4; j_call: TRBJ2-5; cdr3_aa: ASSWGTGRRETQY
d_call: TRBD2; v_call: TRBV7-9; j_call: TRBJ2-1; cdr3_aa: ASSPLAGGNYNEQF
d_call: TRBD1; v_call: TRBV2; j_call: TRBJ2-2; cdr3_aa: ASSEGTGPFSNTGELF
d_call: -; v_call: TRBV5-1; j_call: TRBJ2-3; cdr3_aa: ASSSEAPWADTQY
d_call: TRBD2; v_call: TRBV28; j_call: TRBJ2-7; cdr3_aa: ASSRARGGGYEQY
d_call: TRBD1; v_call: TRBV10-3; j_call: TRBJ1-1; cdr3_aa: AISESKTGRSSTEAF
d_call: -; v_call: TRBV5-5; j_call: TRBJ2-1; cdr3_aa: ASSIVVYNEQF
d_call: TRBD1; v_call: TRBV12-3/TRBV12-4; j_call: TRBJ1-4; cdr3_aa: ASSSGQGANEKLF
d_call: -; v_call: TRBV5-1; j_call: TRBJ1-2; cdr3_aa: ASSLDPFYGYT
d_call: TRBD1; v_call: TRBV5-1; j_call: TRBJ2-3; cdr3_aa: ASSDGQGSDTQY
d_call: -; v_call: TRBV12-3/TRBV12-4; j_call: TRBJ1-1; cdr3_aa: ASSLVDRNEAF
d_call: TRBD2; v_call: TRBV5-1; j_call: TRBJ2-3; cdr3_aa: ASSFPFIPAGGTDTQY